Below are 26 T cell receptor beta chains sequenced from a single sample in a study of PD-1 blockade in mismatch repair-deficient tumors. Produced via immunoSEQ multiplex PCR; TCRdb's table is partial and in-frame only. The sample records 15,000 or so clones, over 75% being singletons. Sequencing was performed on PBMCs, taken less than 25 weeks after starting pembrolizumab. These receptor sequences come from an adult with mismatch repair-deficient cancer.

The gene calls are TRBV19 and TRBJ1-6, with 8 bases aligning to TRBD1. This CDR3 spans 15 amino acids. V was clipped by 9 bases and J by 4 bases; unmatched bases: 8. CDR1 and CDR2 (germline): LNHDA, SQIVND (reference sequence). The CDR3 nucleotides are TGTGCCAGCAGAGACAGGGGTTCATATAATTCACCCCTCCACTTT. The encoded protein is CASRDRGSYNSPLHF.

The chain carries TRBV7-2 and TRBJ1-1; D possibly corresponds to TRBD1 (5 bases). Germline V gives CDR1 SGHTA, CDR2 FQGNSA. CDR3 length equals 14 residues. V lost 2 bases and J 0 bases, leaving 7 bases between the germline ends. In DNA form, the CDR3 reads TGTGCCAGCAGCTTACAGGGAATGAACACTGAAGCTTTCTTT. Its translation: CASSLQGMNTEAFF.

The J gene is TRBJ2-2, the V gene TRBV14, with unresolved D. Per the germline V gene, CDR1 is SGHDN and CDR2 is FVKESK. The CDR3 spans 15 residues. Trimming shortened V by 3 bases and J by 1 base, and 9 bases separated the two germline ends. The CDR3 sequence: CASSQSVMNTGELFF. DNA of the CDR3: TGTGCCAGCAGCCAGTCCGTAATGAACACCGGGGAGCTGTTTTTT.

The rearrangement uses TRBV28 and TRBJ2-7; TRBD1 matches 7 bases. This CDR3 is 15 amino acids long. Germline lookup yields CDR1 MDHEN and CDR2 SYDVKM. Trimming took 3 bases from V and 7 from J; bases not matched to a gene: 12. Written as DNA, the CDR3 is TGTGCCAGCAGTTTCACATCGACAGGGCGACGGGAGCAGTACTTC. Its protein product is CASSFTSTGRREQYF.

The CDR3 nucleotides are TGTGCCAGCAGCACTATGTTCTCTGGAAACACCATATATTTT. It is translated as CASSTMFSGNTIYF. The chain combines TRBV6-1 with TRBJ1-3; D is unclear. This CDR3 comprises 14 residues. Germline V gene lookup returns CDR1 MNHNS and CDR2 SASEGT. V dropped 6 bases and J dropped 0 bases, with 9 bases sitting between them.

This clone was seen only a few times. The chain is built from TRBV5-1 and TRBJ1-2; no clear D. The CDR3 runs to 12 residues. Between the trimmed V and J ends, which lost 0 bases and 7 bases, there was a span of 7 bases. The V gene's germline CDR1 is SGHRS and CDR2 YFSETQ. CDR3 sequence (DNA): TGCGCCAGCAGCTTGGGGGCACCTGGCTACACCTTC. Its protein product is CASSLGAPGYTF.

This clone was counted only a few times. The chain carries TRBV5-4 and TRBJ2-7; TRBD2 aligns across 14 bases. The CDR3 is 18 amino acids. Losses at the gene ends were 4 bases for V and 0 bases for J; bases not matched to a gene: 9. Germline V gene sequence: CDR1 SGHNT, CDR2 YYREEE (reference sequence). CDR3 in DNA: TGTGCCAGCAGCGGAGGGACTAGCGGGAGTAGGTCCTCCTACGAGCAGTACTTC. Translated: CASSGGTSGSRSSYEQYF.

The V gene is TRBV18, the J gene TRBJ2-7; 12 positions match TRBD2. The germline V gene encodes CDR1 KGHSH and CDR2 LQKENI. Trimming took 0 bases from V and 5 from J; bases not matched to a gene: 2. CDR3 size: 15 residues. This CDR3 is CASSPPGLAGHEQYF. The CDR3 region has the DNA TGTGCCAGCTCACCACCGGGACTAGCGGGCCACGAGCAGTACTTC. Based on the CDR3 plus reference TRBV18 and TRBJ2-7, the full variable domain is NAGVMQNPRHLVRRRGQEARLRCSPMKGHSHVYWYRQLPEEGLKFMVYLQKENIIDESGMPKERFSAEFPKEGPSILRIQQVVRGDSAAYFCASSPPGLAGHEQYFGPGTRLTVT.

The J gene is TRBJ1-1, the V gene TRBV4-1; 11 nucleotides line up with TRBD1. There are 16 residues in the CDR3. Looked up from germline, CDR1 is MGHRA and CDR2 is YSYEKL. J lost 5 bases, V lost 0 bases, and 5 bases had no gene match. The CDR3 sequence is CASSQDSGQGATEAFF. The CDR3, as DNA: TGCGCCAGCAGCCAAGACTCCGGACAGGGGGCGACTGAAGCTTTCTTT.

The V call is TRBV27, the J call TRBJ2-7, with D perhaps TRBD2 (5 bases). CDR1 is MNHEY, CDR2 SMNVEV, per germline (reference sequence). This CDR3 region has 15 residues. V lost 6 bases and J lost 3, with 18 bases in between. This chain's CDR3 is CASSHRGTEDYEQYF. The CDR3 nucleotides read TGTGCCAGCAGCCATCGGGGTACGGAGGACTACGAGCAGTACTTC.

The chain is built from TRBV18 and TRBJ2-7; tentative D call: TRBD2 (5 bases). The length of the CDR3 is 15 residues. Trimming took off 4 bases at V and 1 base at J, with 14 bases between the two ends. The germline gives CDR1 KGHSH, CDR2 LQKENI. The CDR3 sequence: CASSLDGGNSYEQYF. CDR3 coding DNA: TGTGCCAGCTCACTGGACGGAGGAAATTCCTACGAGCAGTACTTC.

This chain uses TRBV15 with TRBJ2-6, with 8 bases that match TRBD2. Per germline, CDR1 LNHNV and CDR2 YYDKDF (reference sequence). The trim removed 3 bases at V and 10 bases at J, leaving 8 bases unmatched. The CDR3 has 15 residues. Here the CDR3 DNA reads TGTGCCACCAGCAGGCGCCCGGGAGGGCCAAACGTCCTGACTTTC. This translates into CATSRRPGGPNVLTF.

This chain joins TRBV7-2 and TRBJ2-1, with 10 bases lining up with TRBD2. CDR3 length equals 16 residues. The germline CDR1 and CDR2 sequences are SGHTA and FQGNSA. V shed 2 bases and J 6 bases; nucleotides not matched to a gene: 7. CDR3 amino acids: CASSLHGSGRANEQFF. The CDR3 region has the DNA TGTGCCAGCAGCTTACATGGGAGCGGGAGGGCCAATGAGCAGTTCTTC.

This rearrangement joins TRBV5-1 to TRBJ2-7, with 10 bases that match TRBD1. The V segment lost 5 bases and the J segment 1 base; nucleotides outside the gene matches: 6. The CDR3 is 15 amino acids. Germline CDR1 SGHRS, CDR2 YFSETQ. CDR3 nucleotides: TGCGCCAGCAGAAGCCCGGACAGGGGGTCCTACGAGCAGTACTTC. Encoded protein: CASRSPDRGSYEQYF.

The J gene is TRBJ1-1, the V gene TRBV30, with 7 bases aligning to TRBD1. Germline V lookup: CDR1 GTSNPN, CDR2 SVGIG (reference sequence). J was trimmed by 0 bases and V by 0 bases; bases with no gene match: 1. CDR3 length: 14 residues. The CDR3 loop is CAWSVGTVNTEAFF. Written as DNA, the CDR3 is TGTGCCTGGAGTGTCGGGACAGTGAACACTGAAGCTTTCTTT.

The genes are TRBV6-6 and TRBJ1-2; 8 bases agree with TRBD1. This CDR3 comprises 13 residues. Trimming removed 5 bases from V and 6 bases from J; junction bases left unmatched: 5. In germline, CDR1 is MNHNY, CDR2 SVGAGI (reference sequence). As DNA, the CDR3 is TGTGCCAGCAGTACCCAGGGGGCCAATGGCTACACCTTC. It encodes CASSTQGANGYTF.

The CDR3 bases are TGTGCCAGCAGTTGGGGACAGGGCAATCAGCCCCAGCATTTT. This gives the protein CASSWGQGNQPQHF. The rearrangement uses TRBV6-6 and TRBJ1-5, with TRBD1 matching over 8 bases. Trimming took 4 bases from V and 2 from J; bases not matched to a gene: 1. The CDR3 has 14 amino acids. Germline V gives CDR1 MNHNY, CDR2 SVGAGI (reference sequence).

This clone was detected only a few times. The V and J genes are TRBV2 and TRBJ2-7; D is unresolved. The V and J ends lost 4 bases and 3 bases respectively, with 7 bases between them. The CDR3 loop spans 12 amino acids. Germline CDR1 is SNHLY and CDR2 is FYNNEI. The CDR3 DNA reads as TGTGCCAGCAGTGTTGGCATCTACGAGCAGTACTTC. Translating it yields CASSVGIYEQYF.

The CDR3 DNA reads as TGTGCCAGCAGTGGTGCAGGGATGGGAGAAAAACTGTTTTTT. This encodes CASSGAGMGEKLFF. The genes are TRBV2 and TRBJ1-4, with D maybe TRBD1 (5 bases). There are 14 residues in the CDR3. CDR1 is SNHLY and CDR2 is FYNNEI in the germline V gene. Trimming left V 4 bases short and J 8 bases short, with 14 bases between.

The CDR3 sequence: CASSGGTSGVDNEQFF. The CDR3, as DNA: TGTGCCAGCAGTGGTGGGACTAGCGGGGTTGACAATGAGCAGTTCTTC. V usage is TRBV25-1 and J usage is TRBJ2-1; 13 bases match TRBD2. This CDR3 region has 16 residues. Per germline, CDR1 MGHDK and CDR2 SYGVNS. V lost 4 bases, J lost 5 bases, and 5 bases stayed unmatched.

The V gene is TRBV11-2, the J gene TRBJ2-1, with a possible D match to TRBD2 (5 bases). Looked up from germline, CDR1 is SGHAT and CDR2 is FQNNGV. There are 16 residues in the CDR3. V was cut by 1 base and J by 3 bases, with 13 bases left in between. CDR3 in amino acids: CASSLAVGSDYNEQFF. The DNA for the CDR3 is TGTGCCAGCAGCTTAGCGGTAGGTAGCGACTACAATGAGCAGTTCTTC.

This rearrangement joins TRBV2 to TRBJ2-5; a weak D match, TRBD1 (6 bases). CDR1 and CDR2 (germline): SNHLY, FYNNEI. V lost 1 base, J lost 4 bases, and 7 bases lay in between. The CDR3 length is 13 residues. CDR3 sequence (DNA): TGTGCCAGCAGTGAAGACAGGGCAGAGACCCAGTACTTC. It encodes CASSEDRAETQYF.

The V gene is TRBV11-3, the J gene TRBJ2-3; unclear D gene. Germline-derived CDR1 and CDR2 are SGHNT and YENEEA. V shed 5 bases and J shed 7 bases, with 10 bases lying between them. The CDR3 sequence is 12 residues long. This CDR3 is CASSGRGYTQYF. The CDR3 DNA reads as TGTGCCAGCAGCGGTCGCGGCTATACGCAGTATTTT.

The CDR3 nucleotides are TGTGCCAGCAGCCCAAGGGGGTCAGCCTCTCAGCCCCAGCATTTT. Its protein product is CASSPRGSASQPQHF. The chain joins TRBV7-8 to TRBJ1-5; a weak D match, TRBD1 (6 bases). This CDR3 has 15 amino acids. CDR1 and CDR2 (germline): SGHVS, FQNEAQ. Between the trimmed V and J ends, which lost 5 bases and 6 bases, there was a span of 17 bases.

The chain couples TRBV7-9 to TRBJ1-2, with D unclear. Deletions cut 5 bases from V and 4 bases from J, with 17 bases between. The CDR3 runs 15 residues. Per the germline V gene, CDR1 is SEHNR and CDR2 is FQNEAQ (reference sequence). The CDR3 reads CASSHPEGAGYGYTF. CDR3 DNA sequence: TGTGCCAGCAGCCACCCCGAAGGAGCGGGCTATGGCTACACCTTC.

This clone has just one count. The chain recombines TRBV29-1 with TRBJ1-2; D not certain. The CDR3 is 13 amino acids. V was cut by 4 bases and J by 7 bases, with 16 bases left in between. Per the germline V gene, CDR1 is SQVTM and CDR2 is ANQGSEA. The CDR3 DNA sequence: TGCAGCGTTGTGGACTACCGTCTGTCTGGCTACACCTTC. Its translation is CSVVDYRLSGYTF.